This T cell receptor (beta chain) was retrieved from a study of siplizumab effects on memory and regulatory T cells. CDR1 MNHEY and CDR2 SVGAGI come from the germline V gene. The junction had 6 bases not matched to a gene; V was cut back by 6 bases and J by 3 bases. This CDR3 is 14 amino acids long. Using immunoSEQ multiplex PCR, the repertoire was profiled, and TCRdb retains in-frame clones only, with some absent. The data hold roughly 75,000 clones, with approximately 93% observed a single time. The source material was CD8+ T cells sorted from blood. The TCR was taken from a human donor in good health. V is TRBV6-5 and J is TRBJ2-7; TRBD1 matches 9 bases. CDR3 residues: CASSIGQGIYEQYF. The DNA for the CDR3 is TGTGCCAGCAGCATCGGACAGGGGATCTACGAGCAGTACTTC.